Below, one T cell receptor (beta chain) is given with its context. What it binds is unknown. The CDR3 has 16 amino acids. V dropped 6 bases and J dropped 2 bases, with 17 bases sitting between them. Per the germline V gene, CDR1 is MDHEN and CDR2 is SYDVKM. The source of the sample is a study of identifying expanded T cells in peripheral blood. Study-level findings and limits: Clone count variance between approximately 2-week samples rose with total template count.

During the collection period, no donor immune events like infections were recorded. TCRdb's table, derived via immunoSEQ multiplex PCR, lists solely in-frame clones and lacks some. The sample gives over 90,000 clones, about 91% of which show up once; 13% to 15% is in the top ten. The material sequenced was blood. This sequence originates from a person aged 18 to 75 in good health. The chain combines TRBV28 with TRBJ2-1, with D perhaps being TRBD1 or TRBD2 (5 bases each). CDR3 residues: CASSQPGPAAYNEQFF. The DNA of the CDR3 is TGTGCCAGCAGCCAACCGGGACCCGCGGCCTACAATGAGCAGTTCTTC. The full variable domain, completed using reference TRBV28 and TRBJ2-1, is DVKVTQSSRYLVKRTGEKVFLECVQDMDHENMFWYRQDPGLGLRLIYFSYDVKMKEKGDIPEGYSVSREKKERFSLILESASTNQTSMYLCASSQPGPAAYNEQFFGPGTRLTVL.